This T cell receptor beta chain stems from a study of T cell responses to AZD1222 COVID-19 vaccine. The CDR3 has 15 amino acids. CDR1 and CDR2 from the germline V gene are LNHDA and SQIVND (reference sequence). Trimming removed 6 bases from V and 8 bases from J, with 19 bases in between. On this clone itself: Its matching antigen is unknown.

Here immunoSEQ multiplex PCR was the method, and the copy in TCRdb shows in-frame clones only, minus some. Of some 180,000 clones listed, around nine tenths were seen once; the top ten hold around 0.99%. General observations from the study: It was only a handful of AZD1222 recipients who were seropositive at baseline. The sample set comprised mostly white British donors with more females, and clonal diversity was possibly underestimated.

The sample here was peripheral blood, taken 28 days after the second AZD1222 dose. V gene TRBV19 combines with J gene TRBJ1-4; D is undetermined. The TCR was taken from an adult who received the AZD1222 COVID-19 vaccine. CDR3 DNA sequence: TGTGCCAGTAGAGCCGGAGAGGGAAGGGCGGAAAAACTGTTTTTT. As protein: CASRAGEGRAEKLFF. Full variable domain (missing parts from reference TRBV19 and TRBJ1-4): DGGITQSPKYLFRKEGQNVTLSCEQNLNHDAMYWYRQDPGQGLRLIYYSQIVNDFQKGDIAEGYSVSREKKESFPLTVTSAQKNPTAFYLCASRAGEGRAEKLFFGSGTQLSVL.